What follows are 5 T cell receptor beta chains derived from one specimen sequenced in a study of cytomegalovirus exposure and HLA in healthy donors (dated by TCRdb to 2016 to 2017). Library method: the immunoSEQ multiplex PCR assay. Not all clones reach the TCRdb copy of this immuneACCESS table, which keeps in-frame sequences only. Checked studies attribute under half of the gap to unresolved V genes and leave the rest unexplained. Here the sample has under 200,000 clones; about 81% occur a single time. The biggest ten clones account for about 1.2% of the sample. The material sequenced was PBMCs. The receptors stem from a woman in her thirties in good health and CMV-seronegative.

The chain combines TRBV18 with TRBJ1-1; weak D call: TRBD1 (5 bases). The CDR3 runs to 16 residues. Trimming stripped 1 base from V and 4 bases from J, with 16 bases between. Germline V gene lookup returns CDR1 KGHSH and CDR2 LQKENI. DNA of the CDR3: TGTGCCAGCTCACCACAGGTTTACCAGGGTGCCACTGAAGCTTTCTTT. Translating it yields CASSPQVYQGATEAFF.

CDR3 nucleotides: TGTGCCAGCAGCCCAGACGGGGGTGGGTCAGATACGCAGTATTTT. This sequence encodes CASSPDGGGSDTQYF. The V gene is TRBV9, the J gene TRBJ2-3; TRBD2 is a possible D gene (6 bases). Deletions cut 4 bases from V and 4 bases from J, with 16 bases between. Germline V gene lookup returns CDR1 SGDLS and CDR2 YYNGEE. The CDR3 runs 15 residues. The whole variable domain, remainder taken from reference TRBV9 and TRBJ2-3, is DSGVTQTPKHLITATGQRVTLRCSPRSGDLSVYWYQQSLDQGLQFLIQYYNGEERAKGNILERFSAQQFPDLHSELNLSSLELGDSALYFCASSPDGGGSDTQYFGPGTRLTVL.

The chain links TRBV14 to TRBJ2-2; D might be TRBD1 (6 bases). From germline, CDR1 is SGHDN and CDR2 FVKESK. V lost 1 base and J 4 bases, leaving 10 bases between the germline ends. The CDR3 is 15 amino acids. The DNA for the CDR3 is TGTGCCAGCAGCCAAGTTAGGACAGTCACCGGGGAGCTGTTTTTT. Translating it yields CASSQVRTVTGELFF.

The V gene is TRBV30, the J gene TRBJ2-2, with D possibly matching TRBD2 (5 bases). The CDR3 covers 15 residues. The germline V gene encodes CDR1 GTSNPN and CDR2 SVGIG (reference sequence). Between the trimmed V and J ends, which lost 3 bases and 0 bases, there was a span of 11 bases. CDR3 loop: CAWRRATANTGELFF. CDR3 DNA sequence: TGTGCCTGGAGGCGGGCTACTGCGAACACCGGGGAGCTGTTTTTT. The whole variable domain, remainder taken from reference TRBV30 and TRBJ2-2, is SQTIHQWPATLVQPVGSPLSLECTVEGTSNPNLYWYRQAAGRGLQLLFYSVGIGQISSEVPQNLSASRPQDRQFILSSKKLLLSDSGFYLCAWRRATANTGELFFGEGSRLTVL.

The chain couples TRBV18 to TRBJ2-2, with D uncertain. Germline assignment: CDR1 KGHSH and CDR2 LQKENI. V was cut by 0 bases and J by 6 bases, with 5 bases left in between. CDR3 length: 13 residues. The CDR3 region is CASSPPGSGELFF. The CDR3 bases are TGTGCCAGCTCACCACCCGGGTCCGGGGAGCTGTTTTTT.